Each of the 23 T cell receptor beta chains below was sequenced from the same sample in a study of CD8 T cells in Susac syndrome. The RNA input was 0.5 to 1 ug, and it was reverse transcribed with random hexamers. TCRdb reprocessed the immunoSEQ multiplex PCR reads via MiXCR and lists one record per CDR3 protein. The table has 250,000 to 300,000 distinct CDR3 sequences, 70% to 90% seen once. The sequencing sample was made of CD8+ T cells from PBMCs. The receptors come from a human donor with multiple sclerosis.

This clonotype has a single count. The V and J genes are TRBV7-3 and TRBJ1-2, with 9 positions matching TRBD1. Germline values: CDR1 SGHTA, CDR2 FQGTGA. Trimming cost V 3 bases and J 4 bases; bases outside gene matches: 6. The CDR3 is made up of 15 amino acids. The DNA for the CDR3 is TGTGCCAGCAGCTTCGGGACAGGGCCGAGCTATGGCTACACCTTC. Its translation: CASSFGTGPSYGYTF.

This chain links TRBV6-2 or TRBV6-3 with TRBJ2-1, with D possibly TRBD2 on 5 matching bases. Per germline, CDR1 MNHEY and CDR2 SVGEGT. The CDR3 extends over 15 amino acids. Trimming stripped 7 bases from V and 5 bases from J, with 18 bases between. Written as DNA, the CDR3 is TGTGCCAGCACCCATTTGGGAGCTGGGGACAATGAGCAGTTCTTC. As protein: CASTHLGAGDNEQFF.

The chain carries TRBV7-8 and TRBJ2-3; 7 positions agree with TRBD1. This CDR3 contains 15 residues. Losses at the gene ends were 8 bases for V and 3 bases for J; bases not matched to a gene: 11. The germline gives CDR1 SGHVS, CDR2 FQNEAQ. CDR3 sequence (DNA): TGTGCCAGCTCCTTTTTGGGGACAGAGACAGATACGCAGTATTTT. It translates to CASSFLGTETDTQYF. Filled out from reference TRBV7-8 and TRBJ2-3, the complete variable domain reads GAGVSQSPRYKVAKRGQDVALRCDPISGHVSLFWYQQALGQGPEFLTYFQNEAQLDKSGLPSDRFFAERPEGSVSTLKIQRTQQEDSAVYLCASSFLGTETDTQYFGPGTRLTVL.

The V and J genes are TRBV28 and TRBJ1-1; tentative D call: TRBD1 (6 bases). This CDR3 region has 14 residues. Germline CDR1 reads MDHEN; CDR2 reads SYDVKM. Trimming removed 7 bases at V and 1 base at J, with 13 bases between. The CDR3 here is CASTLDSPNTEAFF. The CDR3 DNA reads TGTGCCAGCACCCTGGACAGTCCGAACACTGAAGCTTTCTTT.

The V gene is TRBV7-9, the J gene TRBJ2-7; D tentatively fits TRBD1 or TRBD2 (5 bases each). Germline CDR1 reads SEHNR; CDR2 reads FQNEAQ (reference sequence). V was cut by 5 bases and J by 6 bases, with 14 bases left in between. This CDR3 contains 13 residues. CDR3 DNA: TGTGCCAGCAGCGGGGGAAGGCTCGCCGAGCAGTACTTC. Translated, it gives CASSGGRLAEQYF. Filled out from reference TRBV7-9 and TRBJ2-7, the complete variable domain reads DTGVSQNPRHKITKRGQNVTFRCDPISEHNRLYWYRQTLGQGPEFLTYFQNEAQLEKSRLLSDRFSAERPKGSFSTLEIQRTEQGDSAMYLCASSGGRLAEQYFGPGTRLTVT.

The rearrangement links TRBV4-3 to TRBJ2-7; 8 positions match TRBD1. J was trimmed by 3 bases and V by 4 bases; bases with no gene match: 11. The germline V gene encodes CDR1 LGHNA and CDR2 YSLEER. The CDR3 sequence is 16 residues long. CDR3 coding DNA: TGCGCCAGCAGCCTGCAGGAGTCAGGGGGCATCTACGAGCAGTACTTC. Its translation: CASSLQESGGIYEQYF.

There are a few counts of this clonotype. The chain carries TRBV11-1 and TRBJ2-3, with D hard to call. CDR1 and CDR2 (germline): SGHAT, FQDESV (reference sequence). V shed 5 bases and J shed 1 base, with 10 bases lying between them. The CDR3 spans 14 residues. CDR3 DNA: TGTGCCAGCAGCCCGAATACAGGCACAGATACGCAGTATTTT. Translating it yields CASSPNTGTDTQYF.

The sample holds one count of this clonotype. The chain uses TRBV10-3 and TRBJ2-2; D gene unclear. The CDR3 is made up of 15 amino acids. Germline V lookup: CDR1 ENHRY, CDR2 SYGVKD. Trimming stripped 5 bases from V and 3 bases from J, with 13 bases between. The DNA of the CDR3 is TGTGCCATCAGTTCTCAAAAGGGCGACACCGGGGAGCTGTTTTTT. Translation gives CAISSQKGDTGELFF.

In nucleotides, the CDR3 is TGTGCCAGCAGACTCGGGACGGGCATGACCGGGGAGCTGTTTTTT. This encodes CASRLGTGMTGELFF. This chain links TRBV6-5 with TRBJ2-2; the D gene could be TRBD1 or TRBD2 (5 bases each). The germline V and J ends were trimmed by 6 bases and 5 bases, with 16 bases remaining between them. The CDR3 has 15 amino acids. The germline V gene encodes CDR1 MNHEY and CDR2 SVGAGI.

The genes are TRBV16 and TRBJ2-7; D unclear. Germline lookup yields CDR1 KGHSY and CDR2 FQNENV. The V and J ends lost 4 bases and 4 bases respectively, with 14 bases between them. This CDR3 is built from 14 residues. Here the CDR3 reads CASSPLGRPYEQYF. As DNA, the CDR3 is TGTGCCAGCAGCCCTCTTGGCAGGCCATACGAGCAGTACTTC.

The J gene is TRBJ2-7, the V gene TRBV15; possible D gene TRBD2, 5 bases. V was shortened by 5 bases and J by 2 bases, with 19 bases between the two germline ends. Per germline, CDR1 LNHNV and CDR2 YYDKDF (reference sequence). This CDR3 comprises 16 residues. CDR3 bases: TGTGCCACCAGCTCTTACCTCGTCGGGAATGCCTACGAGCAGTACTTC. This gives the protein CATSSYLVGNAYEQYF.

V usage is TRBV4-2 and J usage is TRBJ2-1, with no clear D. Germline CDR1 is LGHNA and CDR2 is YNFKEQ. V shed 0 bases and J shed 3 bases, with 9 bases lying between them. This CDR3 has 15 amino acids. As DNA, the CDR3 is TGTGCCAGCAGCCAAGATACGGGCGGCTACAATGAGCAGTTCTTC. Its translation: CASSQDTGGYNEQFF.

This clonotype was seen only once. For the CDR3, the DNA is TGTGCCAGCAGTCTCGACTCAGGGGCTGGAGGGGAGACCCAGTACTTC. It yields the protein CASSLDSGAGGETQYF. V and J are TRBV25-1 and TRBJ2-5; D could derive from TRBD1 or TRBD2 (6 bases each). The CDR3 contains 16 residues. Trimming shortened V by 5 bases and J by 5 bases, and 21 bases separated the two germline ends. Germline lookup yields CDR1 MGHDK and CDR2 SYGVNS.

The chain employs TRBV12-3 or TRBV12-4 and TRBJ2-6, with 11 nucleotides matching TRBD1. V gave up 6 bases and J gave up 0 bases; unmatched junction bases: 7. The CDR3 runs 18 residues. DNA of the CDR3: TGTGCCAGCAGGTTGGGACAGGGGGTGGCCTCTGGGGCCAACGTCCTGACTTTC. Its translation is CASRLGQGVASGANVLTF.

To note about this clonotype: The junction shows a germline mismatch at one end, possibly a read error. The chain recombines TRBV11-1 with TRBJ2-6, with 8 bases matching TRBD1. Germline CDR1 SGHAT, CDR2 FQDESV (reference sequence). This CDR3 region has 21 residues. The DNA of the CDR3 is TGTGCCAGCAGCTCGACAGGGACAGGCCTGACCTCCTACTCTGGGCCCAACGTCCTGACTTTC. This codes for CASSSTGTGLTSYSGPNVLTF.

With regard to this clonotype: An end of the junction does not agree with germline; a read error may underlie this. The chain uses TRBV30 and TRBJ2-7, with 8 bases fitting TRBD2. Germline lookup yields CDR1 GTSNPN and CDR2 SVGIG (reference sequence). The CDR3 has 13 residues. As DNA, the CDR3 is TGTGCCTGGGCGGGGGGTTTCTCCTACGAGCAGCACTTC. It translates to CAWAGGFSYEQHF.

This sequence joins TRBV28 and TRBJ1-2; D remains ambiguous. V shed 3 bases and J shed 2 bases, with 13 bases lying between them. The CDR3 contains 15 residues. Germline CDR1 is MDHEN and CDR2 is SYDVKM. CDR3 sequence: CASSFIGSDNYGYTF. The CDR3 DNA reads as TGTGCCAGCAGTTTCATAGGCAGTGACAACTATGGCTACACCTTC.

The J gene is TRBJ1-1, the V gene TRBV28; D is unresolved. Trimming left V 2 bases short and J 1 base short, with 14 bases between. Per germline, CDR1 MDHEN and CDR2 SYDVKM. The CDR3 loop spans 16 amino acids. The CDR3 reads CASSLPTLGKNTEAFF. DNA of the CDR3: TGTGCCAGCAGTTTACCGACACTAGGGAAGAACACTGAAGCTTTCTTT.

This chain links TRBV20-1 with TRBJ2-7; tentative D call: TRBD1 (6 bases). V lost 2 bases and J 3 bases, leaving 14 bases between the germline ends. The CDR3 totals 14 residues. Germline values: CDR1 DFQATT, CDR2 SNEGSKA (reference sequence). As DNA, the CDR3 is TGCAGTGCTAGAAGGCCAGGGGAATACTACGAGCAGTACTTC. Its protein is CSARRPGEYYEQYF.

This clonotype was seen a handful of times. The chain employs TRBV12-3 or TRBV12-4 and TRBJ1-5, with 8 positions matching TRBD1. The CDR3 is made up of 15 amino acids. The trim removed 6 bases at V and 5 bases at J, leaving 9 bases unmatched. The CDR3, as DNA: TGTGCCAGCAGACCCTCGGACAGGGCTCATCAGCCCCAGCATTTT. Protein: CASRPSDRAHQPQHF.

The chain carries TRBV19 and TRBJ1-2, with D possibly matching TRBD1 (6 bases). Germline V gene data show CDR1 as LNHDA and CDR2 as SQIVND (reference sequence). The V and J ends lost 0 bases and 3 bases respectively, with 14 bases between them. The CDR3 extends over 16 amino acids. In DNA, the CDR3 is TGTGCCAGTAGTATAGACATAACAGGGCTGGACTATGGCTACACCTTC. Translated: CASSIDITGLDYGYTF.

The V gene is TRBV4-3, the J gene TRBJ2-7, with D uncertain. The CDR3 is 14 amino acids. Trimming pared 2 bases from V and 2 bases from J, leaving 10 bases between. Germline CDR1 LGHNA, CDR2 YSLEER. The CDR3 reads CASSQIAQAYEQYF. The CDR3 DNA reads as TGCGCCAGCAGCCAAATCGCGCAGGCCTACGAGCAGTACTTC.

V and J are TRBV27 and TRBJ2-1; 7 bases are shared with TRBD2. Germline CDR1 reads MNHEY; CDR2 reads SMNVEV (reference sequence). The junction had 14 bases not matched to a gene; V was cut back by 5 bases and J by 4 bases. This CDR3 has 17 amino acids. The chain's CDR3 is CASSGPPAAGLYNEQFF. The CDR3, as DNA: TGTGCCAGCAGTGGGCCCCCCGCAGCGGGATTGTACAATGAGCAGTTCTTC.